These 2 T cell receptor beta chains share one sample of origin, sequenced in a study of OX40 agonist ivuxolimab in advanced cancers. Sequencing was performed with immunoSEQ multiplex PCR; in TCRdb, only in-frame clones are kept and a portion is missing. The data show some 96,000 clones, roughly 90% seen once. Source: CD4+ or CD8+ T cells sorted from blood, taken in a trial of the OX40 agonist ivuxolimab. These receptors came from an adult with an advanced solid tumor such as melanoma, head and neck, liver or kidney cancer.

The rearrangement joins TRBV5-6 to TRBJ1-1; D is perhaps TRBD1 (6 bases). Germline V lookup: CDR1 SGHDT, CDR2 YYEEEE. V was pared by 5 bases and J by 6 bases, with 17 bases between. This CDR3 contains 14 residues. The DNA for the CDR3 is TGTGCCAGCAGTCGAATAGGGGGAAATCCTGAAGCTTTCTTT. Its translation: CASSRIGGNPEAFF.

The CDR3 sequence: CASSPSGGIRRDEQFF. CDR3 nucleotides: TGTGCCAGCAGCCCCTCGGGCGGGATAAGGCGGGATGAGCAGTTCTTC. The chain has TRBV4-2 and TRBJ2-1, with D tentatively TRBD2 (6 bases). Germline CDR1 is LGHNA and CDR2 is YNFKEQ. CDR3 size: 16 residues. The V gene lost 4 bases and the J gene lost 8 bases, with 21 bases spanning the gap.